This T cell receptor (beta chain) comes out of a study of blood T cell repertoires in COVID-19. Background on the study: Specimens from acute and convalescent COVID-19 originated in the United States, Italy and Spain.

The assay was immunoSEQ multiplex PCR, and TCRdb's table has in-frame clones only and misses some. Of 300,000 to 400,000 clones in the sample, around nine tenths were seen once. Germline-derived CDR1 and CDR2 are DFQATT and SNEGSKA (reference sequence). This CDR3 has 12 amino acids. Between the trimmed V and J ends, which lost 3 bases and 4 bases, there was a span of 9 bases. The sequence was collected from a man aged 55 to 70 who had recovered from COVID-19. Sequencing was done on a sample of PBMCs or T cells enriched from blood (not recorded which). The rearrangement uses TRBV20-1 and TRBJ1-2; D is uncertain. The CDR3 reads CSASSELYGYTF. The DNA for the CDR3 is TGCAGTGCTAGTTCCGAGCTCTATGGCTACACCTTC.